These T cell receptor beta chains were read from a single sample in a study of blood T cell repertoires in COVID-19. TCRdb keeps only in-frame clones here, not all; method: immunoSEQ multiplex PCR. The data contain roughly 86,000 clones, over 80% of them seen just once; the ten biggest clones take up around 3.7%. Sequencing used peripheral blood. These receptors came from a middle-aged man with acute or convalescent COVID-19. CDR3s include the opening cysteine and the closing phenylalanine or tryptophan. D genes are given only for firm matches. A clone size is listed for some rows: how often the clone was seen (once, few, many), or a class if it is expanded.

>TRBJ2-5|.|.|TRBV6-6
TGTGCCAGCAGTCACCCCCCGGAAAGGGGCAAAGAGACCCAGTACTTC
CASSHPPERGKETQYF
>TRBJ1-1|.|.|TRBV7-8
TGTGCCAGCAGCTTAGCGTCAGGGGTGGGGACTGAAGCTTTCTTT
CASSLASGVGTEAFF
>TRBJ1-6|.|TRBD1|TRBV7-2
TGTGCCAGCAGCTCTCTGACAGGGGTGGGGTCACCCCTCCACTTT
CASSSLTGVGSPLHF
>TRBJ1-1|.|.|TRBV10-2
TGCGCCAGCACTCACAGGGATTCCTCCCATGAAGCTTTCTTT
CASTHRDSSHEAFF
>TRBJ2-1|.|.|TRBV4-3
TGCGCCAGCAGCCAAGAATCAGGAAATGAGCAGTTCTTC
CASSQESGNEQFF
>TRBJ2-3|once|.|TRBV25-1
TGTGCCAGCAGTAGACAAGGACTCAAGCCCGGCACAGATACGCAGTATTTT
CASSRQGLKPGTDTQYF
>TRBJ1-1|.|.|TRBV7-8
TGTGCCAGCAGCTTGGTACGAAAGGGGGCTGAAGCTTTCTTT
CASSLVRKGAEAFF
>TRBJ1-5|.|TRBD1|TRBV4-3
TGCGCCAGCAGCCAAGATACCGGGACAGGGGCTCAGCCCCAGCATTTT
CASSQDTGTGAQPQHF
>TRBJ2-7|.|.|TRBV28
TGTGCCAGCAGTCTGACTTCGACAGCCTACGAGCAGTACTTC
CASSLTSTAYEQYF
>TRBJ2-2|once|.|TRBV5-1
TGCGCCAGCAGCTTGGGTCTAGCGAACACCGGGGAGCTGTTTTTT
CASSLGLANTGELFF
>TRBJ2-2|.|.|TRBV10-3
TGTGCCATCAGTGAGACAGTCGGGGAGCTGTTTTTT
CAISETVGELFF
>TRBJ2-7|.|.|TRBV7-9
TGTGCCAGCAGCCCGGATATGGAGGGGACGGGCGAGCAGTACTTC
CASSPDMEGTGEQYF